This passage covers 9 T cell receptor beta chains from one sample sequenced in a study of cytomegalovirus exposure and HLA in healthy donors (dated by TCRdb to about 2017). The library was prepared using the immunoSEQ multiplex PCR assay. For the multiplex PCR, a mixture combining 60 forward primers for TCR Vbeta segments and 13 reverse primers for TCR Jbeta segments was used. TCRdb stores this immuneACCESS table with in-frame sequences only. Part of the clones is absent; in the studies checked, under half of the shortfall reflects unresolved V genes, and no reason is known for the rest. The sample yields approximately 150,000 clones; around 10% were counted once. The ten biggest clones cover about 2% of the sample. Sample: PBMCs. The receptors were sampled from a male donor in good health and CMV-seronegative.

This clone was recorded a few times. The rearrangement uses TRBV7-9 and TRBJ1-4; 8 bases align to TRBD1. This CDR3 has 17 residues. The germline gives CDR1 SEHNR, CDR2 FQNEAQ (reference sequence). V trimming: 5 bases; J trimming: 6 bases; junction bases outside the gene matches: 14. CDR3 DNA: TGTGCCAGCAGCCTAAAAGGACAGGGCGCTTACTATGAAAAACTGTTTTTT. Amino acids: CASSLKGQGAYYEKLFF.

The genes are TRBV6-6 and TRBJ1-2; no clear D. This CDR3 comprises 14 residues. The ends were cut back, 3 bases at V and 0 bases at J, with 8 bases in the middle. The germline CDR1 and CDR2 sequences are MNHNY and SVGAGI (reference sequence). The CDR3 spells CASSYSPANYGYTF. CDR3 nucleotides: TGTGCCAGCAGTTATTCTCCAGCTAACTATGGCTACACCTTC.

Only a few counts were recorded for this clone. This sequence joins TRBV4-1 and TRBJ2-1; D call uncertain. This CDR3 region has 14 residues. Germline V gene data show CDR1 as MGHRA and CDR2 as YSYEKL. V lost 8 bases to trimming and J lost 4 bases, with 15 bases between them. DNA for the CDR3: TGCGCCAGCTCCTCCCAAGCCGGGTACAATGAGCAGTTCTTC. Protein sequence: CASSSQAGYNEQFF.

The chain uses TRBV7-2 and TRBJ1-2; 10 bases are shared with TRBD1. The CDR3 totals 14 residues. Germline CDR1 reads SGHTA; CDR2 reads FQGNSA. V was clipped by 0 bases and J by 6 bases; unmatched bases: 1. The CDR3 nucleotides are TGTGCCAGCAGCTTAGCGGGGACAGGGGATGGCTACACCTTC. Encoded protein: CASSLAGTGDGYTF.

The V gene is TRBV28, the J gene TRBJ2-7; 9 bases are shared with TRBD1. Per germline, CDR1 MDHEN and CDR2 SYDVKM. The CDR3 is made up of 15 amino acids. The ends lost 5 bases at V and 2 bases at J; junction bases unmatched: 7. The CDR3 protein is CASSPSGTGPYEQYF. The CDR3 DNA reads as TGTGCCAGCAGTCCCTCCGGGACAGGGCCCTACGAGCAGTACTTC.

This clone was recorded a few times. The genes are TRBV10-2 and TRBJ1-1, with D perhaps TRBD1 (5 bases). Trimming removed 4 bases from V and 0 bases from J, with 12 bases in between. CDR3 length: 15 residues. CDR1 and CDR2 from the germline V gene are WSHSY and SAAADI. The CDR3 DNA sequence: TGCGCCAGCAGTGGGCCAGGGCCCATGAACACTGAAGCTTTCTTT. Its protein is CASSGPGPMNTEAFF.

The chain recombines TRBV15 with TRBJ2-3; the match to TRBD2 covers 7 bases. Germline V gene data show CDR1 as LNHNV and CDR2 as YYDKDF (reference sequence). The ends lost 5 bases at V and 0 bases at J; junction bases unmatched: 5. This CDR3 has 15 amino acids. In DNA, the CDR3 is TGTGCCACCAGCTCAGGACTAGTTAGCACAGATACGCAGTATTTT. Its translation: CATSSGLVSTDTQYF.

This clone was detected only a few times. The chain has TRBV4-3 and TRBJ2-1, with a possible D match to TRBD1 (5 bases). This CDR3 is 12 amino acids long. Looked up from germline, CDR1 is LGHNA and CDR2 is YSLEER. V gave up 0 bases and J gave up 10 bases, with 7 bases separating them. The CDR3 DNA is TGCGCCAGCAGCCAAGATAGGGGAGAGCAGTTCTTC. Residues: CASSQDRGEQFF.

This clone turned up a few times. V and J are TRBV19 and TRBJ2-3; TRBD2 matches 10 bases. The CDR3 is 16 amino acids. Germline V gene data show CDR1 as LNHDA and CDR2 as SQIVND (reference sequence). V gave up 9 bases and J gave up 4 bases; unmatched junction bases: 13. The CDR3 loop is CASSSPSGSLPDTQYF. The CDR3 DNA is TGTGCCAGCTCCTCTCCTAGCGGGAGTTTGCCAGATACGCAGTATTTT.